The clone carrying this TCR beta chain was counted a few times. This CDR3 comprises 15 residues. The germline V gene encodes CDR1 MNHEY and CDR2 SVGAGI. Trimming removed 4 bases from V and 8 bases from J, with 20 bases in between. TCRdb's copy holds only in-frame clones and misses some; the assay was immunoSEQ multiplex PCR. The sample includes approximately 52,000 clones, more than 75% of them seen just once. This sample is part of a study of OX40 agonist ivuxolimab in advanced cancers. Study in general: Patients were given ivuxolimab, an antibody that agonizes OX40 (CD134).

The V and J genes are TRBV6-5 and TRBJ1-2, with D possibly matching TRBD1 (6 bases). This specimen consisted of CD4+ or CD8+ T cells sorted from blood, obtained in a trial of the OX40 agonist ivuxolimab. This sequence was found in an adult with an advanced solid tumor such as melanoma, head and neck, liver or kidney cancer. The chain's CDR3 is CASSSLGGAVGGYTF. Here the CDR3 DNA reads TGTGCCAGCAGTTCCCTGGGGGGCGCGGTAGGGGGCTACACCTTC.